The next 14 T cell receptor beta chains were all read from a single sample in a study of cytomegalovirus exposure and HLA in healthy donors. PCR primers comprised 60 Vbeta and 13 Jbeta primers. The repertoire was sequenced with immunoSEQ multiplex PCR; TCRdb's copy has only in-frame clones and lacks some. The table lists over 100,000 clones, 76% of them singletons, with around 10% in the top ten. Source material: PBMCs. These receptors all stem from a woman between 40 and 50 years old in good health and CMV-seropositive.

The chain uses TRBV11-2 and TRBJ2-1; 7 bases are a match to TRBD1. CDR3 length: 14 amino acids. Looked up from germline, CDR1 is SGHAT and CDR2 is FQNNGV. Trimming removed 5 bases from V and 6 bases from J; junction bases left unmatched: 7. The CDR3 nucleotides are TGTGCCAGCAGCCCGATGACAGGGTTCAATGAGCAGTTCTTC. Encoded protein: CASSPMTGFNEQFF.

This chain connects TRBV6-5 to TRBJ1-6, with a possible D match to TRBD1 (6 bases). This CDR3 contains 13 residues. V lost 6 bases to trimming and J lost 6 bases, with 9 bases between them. The germline V gene has CDR1 MNHEY and CDR2 SVGAGI. This chain's CDR3 is CASSQGSNSPLHF. DNA of the CDR3: TGTGCCAGCAGCCAGGGGAGTAATTCACCCCTCCACTTT.

The V and J genes are TRBV7-9 and TRBJ2-3, with TRBD1 as a possible D gene (5 bases). Germline CDR1 reads SEHNR; CDR2 reads FQNEAQ (reference sequence). The CDR3 covers 16 residues. Between the trimmed V and J ends, which lost 5 bases and 2 bases, there was a span of 17 bases. The CDR3 is CASSTRTPWATDTQYF. The CDR3 nucleotides read TGTGCCAGCAGCACTCGGACACCATGGGCCACAGATACGCAGTATTTT.

The V gene is TRBV4-1, the J gene TRBJ2-3; 11 nucleotides align to TRBD2. The germline V gene has CDR1 MGHRA and CDR2 YSYEKL. The CDR3 sequence is 15 residues long. V trimming: 4 bases; J trimming: 3 bases; junction bases outside the gene matches: 3. CDR3 in amino acids: CASSLAGGQTDTQYF. As DNA, the CDR3 is TGCGCCAGCAGCCTAGCGGGGGGGCAGACAGATACGCAGTATTTT.

This chain connects TRBV30 to TRBJ1-6; 7 bases are shared with TRBD1. There are 15 residues in the CDR3. The germline gives CDR1 GTSNPN, CDR2 SVGIG (reference sequence). V gave up 5 bases and J gave up 1 base; unmatched junction bases: 5. CDR3 DNA: TGTGCCTGGGACGACAGGGTTTCCTATAATTCACCCCTCCACTTT. It yields the protein CAWDDRVSYNSPLHF.

The chain uses TRBV30 and TRBJ1-1; 7 bases align to TRBD1. CDR1 GTSNPN and CDR2 SVGIG come from the germline V gene (reference sequence). This CDR3 region has 13 residues. The V segment lost 3 bases and the J segment 6 bases; nucleotides outside the gene matches: 7. The CDR3 DNA sequence: TGTGCCTGGAGAACAGGGGATCGCGCTGAAGCTTTCTTT. Translated, it gives CAWRTGDRAEAFF. Using reference TRBV30 and TRBJ1-1 for the parts outside the CDR3, the full variable domain is SQTIHQWPATLVQPVGSPLSLECTVEGTSNPNLYWYRQAAGRGLQLLFYSVGIGQISSEVPQNLSASRPQDRQFILSSKKLLLSDSGFYLCAWRTGDRAEAFFGQGTRLTVV.

The chain links TRBV7-2 to TRBJ1-6; possible D gene TRBD1, 6 bases. CDR3 size: 15 residues. The V and J ends lost 6 bases and 10 bases respectively, with 19 bases between them. Germline V lookup: CDR1 SGHTA, CDR2 FQGNSA. This CDR3 is CASRGGDNLRSPLHF. CDR3 bases: TGTGCCAGCAGGGGAGGGGACAATCTCCGGTCACCCCTCCACTTT. Using reference TRBV7-2 and TRBJ1-6 for the parts outside the CDR3, the full variable domain is GAGVSQSPSNKVTEKGKDVELRCDPISGHTALYWYRQSLGQGLEFLIYFQGNSAPDKSGLPSDRFSAERTGGSVSTLTIQRTQQEDSAVYLCASRGGDNLRSPLHFGNGTRLTVT.

This chain joins TRBV9 and TRBJ1-5, with 8 nucleotides matching TRBD1. This CDR3 has 16 amino acids. Trimming took 2 bases from V and 0 from J; bases not matched to a gene: 4. The germline CDR1 and CDR2 sequences are SGDLS and YYNGEE. CDR3 nucleotides: TGTGCCAGCAGCGTCCGTGACAGGGGTAGCAATCAGCCCCAGCATTTT. Its translation: CASSVRDRGSNQPQHF.

The rearrangement uses TRBV29-1 and TRBJ2-1; 10 nucleotides align to TRBD2. Germline-derived CDR1 and CDR2 are SQVTM and ANQGSEA. With V trimmed by 5 bases and J by 3 bases, 4 bases remained unmatched. This CDR3 spans 14 amino acids. The CDR3 reads CSVKRLAGYNEQFF. The CDR3 DNA reads TGCAGCGTTAAACGACTAGCGGGCTACAATGAGCAGTTCTTC.

A few counts support this clone. The chain joins TRBV10-3 to TRBJ1-6, with 9 bases that match TRBD1. This CDR3 region has 13 residues. With 6 bases clipped from V and 9 bases from J, the junction kept 3 bases outside the gene matches. The germline CDR1 and CDR2 sequences are ENHRY and SYGVKD. The DNA for the CDR3 is TGTGCCATCAGGACAGGGGGTACTTCACCCCTCCACTTT. Its translation is CAIRTGGTSPLHF.

The chain uses TRBV19 and TRBJ1-3; D remains unclear. Germline V lookup: CDR1 LNHDA, CDR2 SQIVND (reference sequence). V lost 6 bases and J 3 bases, leaving 15 bases between the germline ends. The CDR3 covers 15 residues. CDR3 nucleotides: TGTGCCAGTAGATCGGCGGCCGCGGGTGGAAACACCATATATTTT. Amino acid sequence: CASRSAAAGGNTIYF.

This clone was recorded only once. The chain employs TRBV5-1 and TRBJ2-5; TRBD1 might be the D (7 bases). This CDR3 spans 14 amino acids. Trimming took 3 bases from V and 3 from J, leaving 12 bases between them. Germline values: CDR1 SGHRS, CDR2 YFSETQ. As DNA, the CDR3 is TGCGCCAGCAGCTATCAGGGGGGAAAAGAGACCCAGTACTTC. Its protein product is CASSYQGGKETQYF. The variable domain in full, with the rest retrieved from reference TRBV5-1 and TRBJ2-5, is KAGVTQTPRYLIKTRGQQVTLSCSPISGHRSVSWYQQTPGQGLQFLFEYFSETQRNKGNFPGRFSGRQFSNSRSEMNVSTLELGDSALYLCASSYQGGKETQYFGPGTRLLVL.

V gene TRBV6-1 combines with J gene TRBJ1-3; D ambiguous. The V end lost 2 bases, the J end lost 4 bases, and 3 bases lay between the germline ends. Germline lookup yields CDR1 MNHNS and CDR2 SASEGT. This CDR3 has 12 residues. Here the CDR3 reads CASSEQGNTIYF. In DNA, the CDR3 is TGTGCCAGCAGTGAACAGGGAAACACCATATATTTT.

This clone has just a few counts. The gene calls are TRBV5-1 and TRBJ2-1; D is possibly TRBD1 (6 bases). The germline V and J ends were trimmed by 2 bases and 5 bases, with 11 bases remaining between them. Germline CDR1 is SGHRS and CDR2 is YFSETQ. CDR3 length: 14 residues. This chain's CDR3 is CASSFLGQHNEQFF. For the CDR3, the DNA is TGCGCCAGCAGCTTCCTAGGACAGCACAATGAGCAGTTCTTC.